The next 25 T cell receptor beta chains were all read from a single sample in a study of control samples from healthy donors and cancer patients. Sequencing used immunoSEQ multiplex PCR; TCRdb keeps in-frame clones, though not all of them. The sample yields tens of thousands of clones, approximately 84% seen once. The sequenced material came from PBMCs. These receptor sequences come from an older man with lung cancer.

The chain uses TRBV20-1 and TRBJ1-2; D call uncertain. This CDR3 region has 15 residues. Germline CDR1 and CDR2: DFQATT and SNEGSKA (reference sequence). V was cut by 3 bases and J by 8 bases, with 22 bases left in between. CDR3 protein: CSASPQGIQLKGYTF. In DNA, the CDR3 is TGCAGTGCTAGTCCCCAAGGCATACAACTAAAAGGCTACACCTTC.

This clone was observed a single time. The chain is built from TRBV19 and TRBJ2-3; the D gene is possibly TRBD2 (6 bases). Deletions cut 4 bases from V and 0 bases from J, with 8 bases between. The CDR3 contains 14 residues. CDR1 LNHDA and CDR2 SQIVND come from the germline V gene (reference sequence). The CDR3 loop reads CASSNRGSTDTQYF. The CDR3 nucleotides read TGTGCCAGTAGTAACCGGGGGAGCACAGATACGCAGTATTTT.

The V call is TRBV18, the J call TRBJ2-5; D may be TRBD1 or TRBD2 (5 bases each). This CDR3 comprises 14 residues. CDR1 and CDR2 from the germline V gene are KGHSH and LQKENI. V lost 6 bases to trimming and J lost 5 bases, with 16 bases between them. The CDR3, as DNA: TGTGCCAGCTCCGGAACCGGGACGGGCGAGACCCAGTACTTC. Its protein is CASSGTGTGETQYF.

This chain connects TRBV3-1 (or the pseudogene TRBV3-2) to TRBJ1-2; 8 nucleotides line up with TRBD1. Per the germline V gene, CDR1 is LGHDT and CDR2 is YNNKEL (reference sequence). J was trimmed by 4 bases and V by 1 base; bases with no gene match: 8. The CDR3 runs 16 residues. As DNA, the CDR3 is TGTGCCAGCAGCCAAGCCCCAGGGGGCGCGGGCTATGGCTACACCTTC. Its protein product is CASSQAPGGAGYGYTF.

This chain joins TRBV5-1 and TRBJ1-1, with D possibly being TRBD1 (5 bases). The V and J ends lost 4 bases and 0 bases respectively, with 13 bases between them. CDR1 is SGHRS and CDR2 is YFSETQ in the germline V gene. This CDR3 has 15 residues. The CDR3 loop is CASSPGQGMNTEAFF. CDR3 coding DNA: TGCGCCAGCAGCCCCGGCCAGGGCATGAACACTGAAGCTTTCTTT.

This sequence joins TRBV6-5 and TRBJ2-7, with a weak D call TRBD2 (5 bases). The V end lost 0 bases, the J end lost 3 bases, and 15 bases lay between the germline ends. The germline V gene encodes CDR1 MNHEY and CDR2 SVGAGI. The CDR3 spans 16 residues. Written as DNA, the CDR3 is TGTGCCAGCAGTTACTCGATAACGGGGATGGGCTACGAGCAGTACTTC. Translating gives CASSYSITGMGYEQYF.

CDR3 sequence: CASNGINYGYTF. CDR3 nucleotide sequence: TGTGCCAGCAATGGGATAAACTATGGCTACACCTTC. The chain has TRBV28 and TRBJ1-2; D uncertain. Per germline, CDR1 MDHEN and CDR2 SYDVKM. Trimming removed 7 bases from V and 2 bases from J, with 8 bases in between. This CDR3 has 12 amino acids.

J is TRBJ2-2 and V is TRBV5-4; D remains unclear. Germline values: CDR1 SGHNT, CDR2 YYREEE (reference sequence). Trimming took 1 base from V and 2 from J, leaving 9 bases between them. There are 15 residues in the CDR3. CDR3 region: CASSLPRTNTGELFF. For the CDR3, the DNA is TGTGCCAGCAGCTTGCCCAGAACAAACACCGGGGAGCTGTTTTTT.

The table lists this clone with a few counts. The chain has TRBV19 and TRBJ1-1; D remains unclear. The CDR3 has 13 residues. Trimming took off 6 bases at V and 1 base at J, with 9 bases between the two ends. Germline CDR1 is LNHDA and CDR2 is SQIVND (reference sequence). The CDR3 reads CASSGLANTEAFF. As DNA, the CDR3 is TGTGCCAGTAGCGGACTCGCGAACACTGAAGCTTTCTTT.

The rearrangement uses TRBV2 and TRBJ2-6; possible D gene TRBD2, 5 bases. V lost 6 bases, J lost 4 bases, and 10 bases lay in between. This CDR3 is 14 amino acids long. Germline V gene sequence: CDR1 SNHLY, CDR2 FYNNEI. CDR3 sequence: CASRGSRGANVLTF. CDR3 DNA sequence: TGTGCCAGCAGAGGGAGCCGGGGGGCCAACGTCCTGACTTTC.

The count of this clone is one. CDR3 bases: TGTGCCAGCAGCGTAGGGAGGGACCTCTCTGGGGCCAACGTCCTGACTTTC. Its protein product is CASSVGRDLSGANVLTF. V usage is TRBV9 and J usage is TRBJ2-6, with D possibly matching TRBD2 (6 bases). CDR3 length equals 17 residues. Deletions cut 0 bases from V and 0 bases from J, with 10 bases between. Germline CDR1 is SGDLS and CDR2 is YYNGEE.

In this sample, this clone turned up a few times. V is TRBV16 and J is TRBJ1-4; D ambiguous. Trimming took 6 bases from V and 6 from J, leaving 17 bases between them. Germline assignment: CDR1 KGHSY and CDR2 FQNENV. The CDR3 contains 15 residues. In DNA, the CDR3 is TGTGCCAGCAGTCCAGCGGCCACAGAAGATGAAAAACTGTTTTTT. It translates to CASSPAATEDEKLFF.

This chain connects TRBV19 to TRBJ1-4, with D perhaps matching TRBD1 (5 bases). Looked up from germline, CDR1 is LNHDA and CDR2 is SQIVND (reference sequence). V was cut by 6 bases and J by 0 bases, with 14 bases left in between. This CDR3 has 16 amino acids. In nucleotides, the CDR3 is TGTGCCAGTAGACGACAGCCATCTTCAACTAATGAAAAACTGTTTTTT. This codes for CASRRQPSSTNEKLFF.

The chain combines TRBV4-2 with TRBJ2-5, with D possibly TRBD2 on 6 matching bases. The CDR3 is made up of 17 amino acids. Trimming pared 1 base from V and 5 bases from J, leaving 20 bases between. CDR1 is LGHNA, CDR2 YNFKEQ, per germline. This CDR3 is CASSQVGGDPPRETQYF. The CDR3 nucleotides are TGTGCCAGCAGCCAAGTGGGCGGGGACCCACCAAGGGAGACCCAGTACTTC.

The chain employs TRBV4-1 and TRBJ2-7; D is possibly TRBD1 or TRBD2 (6 bases each). Per the germline V gene, CDR1 is MGHRA and CDR2 is YSYEKL. Deletions cut 0 bases from V and 0 bases from J, with 15 bases between. The CDR3 covers 17 residues. The chain's CDR3 is CASSQDNWGASSYEQYF. In DNA, the CDR3 is TGCGCCAGCAGCCAAGATAATTGGGGGGCAAGCTCCTACGAGCAGTACTTC.

J is TRBJ2-3 and V is TRBV2; 13 nucleotides agree with TRBD2. The germline CDR1 and CDR2 sequences are SNHLY and FYNNEI. This CDR3 has 16 amino acids. V lost 6 bases and J lost 4; bases outside the gene matches: 7. CDR3 sequence reads: CASRRTSGGAADTQYF. The CDR3 nucleotides read TGTGCCAGCAGGCGCACTAGCGGGGGGGCCGCAGATACGCAGTATTTT.

This clone was recorded only once. The chain is built from TRBV4-2 and TRBJ1-5; D perhaps matches TRBD1 (5 bases). Germline V lookup: CDR1 LGHNA, CDR2 YNFKEQ. CDR3 length: 16 amino acids. V was trimmed by 1 base and J by 3 bases, leaving 13 bases between them. This chain's CDR3 is CASSQVNYGANQPQHF. Written as DNA, the CDR3 is TGTGCCAGCAGCCAAGTAAACTATGGGGCCAATCAGCCCCAGCATTTT.

This chain uses TRBV10-3 with TRBJ2-5; 7 nucleotides align to TRBD1. Germline values: CDR1 ENHRY, CDR2 SYGVKD. With V trimmed by 6 bases and J by 1 base, 5 bases remained unmatched. This CDR3 region has 14 residues. CDR3 residues: CAIREGTVQETQYF. The CDR3 coding sequence is TGTGCCATCAGGGAAGGGACAGTCCAAGAGACCCAGTACTTC.

This chain connects TRBV13 to TRBJ2-5; tentatively, D is TRBD2 (6 bases). Trimming took 2 bases from V and 3 from J, leaving 10 bases between them. Looked up from germline, CDR1 is PRHDT and CDR2 is FYEKMQ (reference sequence). This CDR3 contains 14 residues. Written as DNA, the CDR3 is TGTGCCAGCAGCTTAAATACGGGAGAAGAGACCCAGTACTTC. As protein: CASSLNTGEETQYF.

The V and J genes are TRBV3-1 (or the pseudogene TRBV3-2) and TRBJ2-2, with TRBD2 matching over 9 bases. Germline-derived CDR1 and CDR2 are LGHDT and YNNKEL (reference sequence). This CDR3 has 19 amino acids. The V segment lost 0 bases and the J segment 3 bases; nucleotides outside the gene matches: 11. CDR3 loop: CASSQESGVLAGHTGELFF. CDR3 nucleotide sequence: TGTGCCAGCAGCCAAGAAAGTGGGGTACTAGCGGGTCACACCGGGGAGCTGTTTTTT.

This clone was picked up a small number of times. This chain uses TRBV19 with TRBJ2-1; maybe TRBD2 (5 bases). The V and J ends lost 4 bases and 0 bases respectively, with 13 bases between them. CDR1 and CDR2 (germline): LNHDA, SQIVND (reference sequence). There are 16 residues in the CDR3. CDR3 DNA sequence: TGTGCCAGTAGTAGAGCGGACTCTCGCTCCTACAATGAGCAGTTCTTC. Residues: CASSRADSRSYNEQFF.

The chain uses TRBV28 and TRBJ1-4; 8 bases line up with TRBD1. The trim removed 5 bases at V and 7 bases at J, leaving 6 bases unmatched. Germline V gene data show CDR1 as MDHEN and CDR2 as SYDVKM. CDR3 length: 14 amino acids. The CDR3 bases are TGTGCCAGCAGTCCTTCAGGGGGCCGTGAAAAACTGTTTTTT. This sequence encodes CASSPSGGREKLFF.

The CDR3 reads CASSRDRGNTIYF. CDR3 in DNA: TGTGCCAGCAGCCGGGACAGAGGAAACACCATATATTTT. J is TRBJ1-3 and V is TRBV6-5; 7 bases are shared with TRBD1. J gave up 4 bases and V 6 bases, and 3 bases lay outside the gene matches. The CDR3 has 13 amino acids. The germline V gene has CDR1 MNHEY and CDR2 SVGAGI.

The chain combines TRBV5-1 with TRBJ1-3; the match to TRBD1 covers 7 bases. CDR1 and CDR2 (germline): SGHRS, YFSETQ. The CDR3 is 15 amino acids. The ends lost 0 bases at V and 4 bases at J; junction bases unmatched: 4. CDR3 amino acids: CASSLAGTVGNTIYF. CDR3 sequence (DNA): TGCGCCAGCAGCTTGGCCGGGACAGTCGGAAACACCATATATTTT.

The chain joins TRBV27 to TRBJ2-6, with D unresolved. This CDR3 comprises 15 residues. Germline values: CDR1 MNHEY, CDR2 SMNVEV (reference sequence). With 6 bases removed from V and 0 bases from J, the gap between germline ends came to 9 bases. CDR3 nucleotide sequence: TGTGCCAGCAGGTTTCAGAGCTCTGGGGCCAACGTCCTGACTTTC. As protein: CASRFQSSGANVLTF.